This T cell receptor (beta chain) was obtained from a study of vaccination effects on CD4 cells after COVID-19. A note on this clone: The antigen is not known.

The CDR3 consists of 16 residues. The ends were cut back, 1 base at V and 0 bases at J, with 11 bases in the middle. The germline gives CDR1 SGHRS, CDR2 YFSETQ. The protocol was immunoSEQ multiplex PCR, while the TCRdb copy is restricted to in-frame clones and leaves out a portion. The table includes tens of thousands of clones, around 69% detected once. ViraFEST assay sequencing came after antigen-specific CD4+ T cells were expanded with viral peptide pools. Culture proceeded for approximately 9 days, and CD4+ T cells were then isolated. Between March and December 2020, the person had a SARS-CoV-2 infection that PCR confirmed.

Sample: CD4+ T cells from PBMCs cultured with HCoV-NL63 spike peptides, taken before COVID-19 vaccination. The chain recombines TRBV5-1 with TRBJ2-1, with D uncertain. The origin of this receptor is a human donor who had a prior SARS-CoV-2 infection. CDR3 sequence reads: CASSLSQQSSYNEQFF. DNA of the CDR3: TGCGCCAGCAGCTTGTCCCAGCAGAGCTCCTACAATGAGCAGTTCTTC. Using reference TRBV5-1 and TRBJ2-1 for the parts outside the CDR3, the full variable domain is KAGVTQTPRYLIKTRGQQVTLSCSPISGHRSVSWYQQTPGQGLQFLFEYFSETQRNKGNFPGRFSGRQFSNSRSEMNVSTLELGDSALYLCASSLSQQSSYNEQFFGPGTRLTVL.